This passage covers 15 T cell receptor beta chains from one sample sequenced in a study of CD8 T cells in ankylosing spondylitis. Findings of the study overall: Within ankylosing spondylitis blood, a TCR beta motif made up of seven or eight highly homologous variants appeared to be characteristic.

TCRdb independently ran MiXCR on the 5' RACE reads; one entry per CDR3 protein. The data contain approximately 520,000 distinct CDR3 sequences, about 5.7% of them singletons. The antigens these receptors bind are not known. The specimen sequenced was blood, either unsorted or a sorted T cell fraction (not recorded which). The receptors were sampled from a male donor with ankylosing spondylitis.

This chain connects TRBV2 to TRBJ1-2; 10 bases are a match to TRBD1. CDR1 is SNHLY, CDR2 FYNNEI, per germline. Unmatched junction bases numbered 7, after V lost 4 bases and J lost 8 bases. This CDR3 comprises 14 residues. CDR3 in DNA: TGTGCCAGCAGTGGGACAGGGGGGCTATGGGGCTACACCTTC. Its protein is CASSGTGGLWGYTF.

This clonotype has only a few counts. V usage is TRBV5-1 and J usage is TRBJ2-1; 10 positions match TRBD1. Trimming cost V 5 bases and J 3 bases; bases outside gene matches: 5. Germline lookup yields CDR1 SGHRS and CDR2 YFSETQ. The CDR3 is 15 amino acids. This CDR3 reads CASRSWTGGYNEQFF. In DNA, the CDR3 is TGCGCCAGCAGAAGCTGGACAGGGGGCTACAATGAGCAGTTCTTC.

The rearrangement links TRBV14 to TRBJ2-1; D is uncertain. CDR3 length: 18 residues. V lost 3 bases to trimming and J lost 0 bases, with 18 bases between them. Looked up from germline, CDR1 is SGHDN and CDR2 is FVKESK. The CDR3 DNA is TGTGCCAGCAGCCAGACCGTAGGAGCCCTATACTCCTACAATGAGCAGTTCTTC. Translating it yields CASSQTVGALYSYNEQFF.

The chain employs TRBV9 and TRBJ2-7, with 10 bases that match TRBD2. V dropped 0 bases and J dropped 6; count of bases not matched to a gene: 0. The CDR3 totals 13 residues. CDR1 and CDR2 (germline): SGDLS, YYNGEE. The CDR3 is CASSVGTSGEQYF. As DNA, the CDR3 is TGTGCCAGCAGCGTAGGGACTAGCGGCGAGCAGTACTTC.

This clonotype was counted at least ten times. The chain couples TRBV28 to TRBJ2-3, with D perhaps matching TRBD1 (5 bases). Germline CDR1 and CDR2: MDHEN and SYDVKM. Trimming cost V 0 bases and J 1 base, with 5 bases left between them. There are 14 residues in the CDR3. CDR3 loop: CASSLWGRTDTQYF. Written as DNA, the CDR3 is TGTGCCAGCAGTTTATGGGGGCGCACAGATACGCAGTATTTT.

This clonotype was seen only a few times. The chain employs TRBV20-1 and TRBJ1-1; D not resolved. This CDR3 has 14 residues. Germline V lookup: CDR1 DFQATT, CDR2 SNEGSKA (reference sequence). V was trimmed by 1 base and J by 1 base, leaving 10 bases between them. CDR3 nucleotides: TGCAGTGCTAGAGTGTGGACGGAGAACACTGAAGCTTTCTTT. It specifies CSARVWTENTEAFF.

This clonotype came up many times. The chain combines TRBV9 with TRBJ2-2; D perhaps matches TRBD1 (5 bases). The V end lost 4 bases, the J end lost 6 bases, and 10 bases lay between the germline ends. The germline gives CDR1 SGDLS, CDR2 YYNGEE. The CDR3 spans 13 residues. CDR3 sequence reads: CASSPGHAGELFF. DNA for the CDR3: TGTGCCAGCAGCCCTGGACACGCCGGGGAGCTGTTTTTT.

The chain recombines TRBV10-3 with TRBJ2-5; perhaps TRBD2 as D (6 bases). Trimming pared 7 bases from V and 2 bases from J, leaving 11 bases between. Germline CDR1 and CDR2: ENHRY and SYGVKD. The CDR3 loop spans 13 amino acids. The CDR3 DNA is TGTGCCATCAAGGCTAGCGAACAAGAGACCCAGTACTTC. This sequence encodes CAIKASEQETQYF.

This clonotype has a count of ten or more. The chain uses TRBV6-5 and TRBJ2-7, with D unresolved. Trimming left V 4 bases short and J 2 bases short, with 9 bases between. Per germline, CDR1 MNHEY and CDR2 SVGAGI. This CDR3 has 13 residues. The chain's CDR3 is CASSSDTTYEQYF. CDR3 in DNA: TGTGCCAGCAGTTCCGACACTACCTACGAGCAGTACTTC.

This CDR3 reads CSVPGGLAGGRADTQYF. In DNA, the CDR3 is TGCAGTGTCCCCGGCGGACTAGCGGGAGGTAGGGCAGATACGCAGTATTTT. V gene TRBV20-1 combines with J gene TRBJ2-3, with 14 nucleotides matching TRBD2. Germline CDR1 and CDR2: DFQATT and SNEGSKA (reference sequence). Unmatched junction bases numbered 13, after V lost 7 bases and J lost 4 bases. The CDR3 contains 17 residues.

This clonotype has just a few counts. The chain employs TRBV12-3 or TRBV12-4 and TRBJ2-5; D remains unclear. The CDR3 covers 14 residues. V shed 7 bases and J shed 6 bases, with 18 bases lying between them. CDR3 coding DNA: TGTGCCAGCACAGGTCATGTGGGCCCCCAGACCCAGTACTTC. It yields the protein CASTGHVGPQTQYF.

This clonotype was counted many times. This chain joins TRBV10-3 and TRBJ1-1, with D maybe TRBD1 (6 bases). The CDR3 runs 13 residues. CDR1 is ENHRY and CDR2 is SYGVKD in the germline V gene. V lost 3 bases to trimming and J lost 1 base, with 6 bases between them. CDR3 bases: TGTGCCATCAGTGAACAGGGGAACACTGAAGCTTTCTTT. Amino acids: CAISEQGNTEAFF.

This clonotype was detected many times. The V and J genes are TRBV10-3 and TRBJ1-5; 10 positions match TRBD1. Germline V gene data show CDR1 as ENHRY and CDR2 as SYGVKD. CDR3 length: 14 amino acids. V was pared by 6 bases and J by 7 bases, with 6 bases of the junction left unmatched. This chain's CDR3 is CAIREGTGEQPQHF. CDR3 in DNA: TGTGCCATCAGGGAGGGGACAGGGGAACAGCCCCAGCATTTT.

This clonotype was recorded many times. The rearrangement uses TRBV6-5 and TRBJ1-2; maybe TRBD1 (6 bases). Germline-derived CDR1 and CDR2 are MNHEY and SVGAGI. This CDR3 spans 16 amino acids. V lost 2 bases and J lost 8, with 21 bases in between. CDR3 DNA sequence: TGTGCCAGCAGTTACGGGGCCCTGGCGGCTGGGGGCGGCTACACCTTC. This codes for CASSYGALAAGGGYTF.

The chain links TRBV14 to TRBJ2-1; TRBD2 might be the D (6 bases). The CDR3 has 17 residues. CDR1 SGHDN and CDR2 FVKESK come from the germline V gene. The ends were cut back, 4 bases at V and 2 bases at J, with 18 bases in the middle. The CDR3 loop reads CASSPPRMLAPYNEQFF. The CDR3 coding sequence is TGTGCCAGCAGCCCACCAAGAATGCTAGCGCCCTACAATGAGCAGTTCTTC.